The 32 T cell receptor beta chains below come from one sample, sequenced in a study of human T cells and chemical hapten exposure. Noted time point: pre-sensitization, week 0. Treatment indicated: therapeutic diphenylcyclopropenone sensitization with weekly scalp DPC. TCRdb processed the RACE reads anew with MiXCR; each CDR3 protein has one entry. This sample has fewer than 200,000 distinct CDR3 sequences; under 35% occur once, and the top ten carry less than 3%. The material sequenced was whole blood, taken in connection with sensitization to the hapten diphenylcyclopropenone (DPC). These TCRs come from a woman aged 25 to 39 with alopecia areata. Some clones in this sample may be carry-over from other donors' samples.

This clonotype was picked up a small number of times. The chain couples TRBV5-4 to TRBJ2-2, with D perhaps given as TRBD1 or TRBD2 (7 bases each). The CDR3 loop spans 18 amino acids. With 3 bases removed from V and 5 bases from J, the gap between germline ends came to 23 bases. Germline V gene data show CDR1 as SGHNT and CDR2 as YYREEE (reference sequence). The CDR3 protein is CASSSERSGGGMTGELFF. The CDR3 DNA reads TGTGCCAGCAGCTCCGAACGGTCAGGGGGGGGAATGACCGGGGAGCTGTTTTTT.

V usage is TRBV6-5 and J usage is TRBJ2-7; possible D gene TRBD1, 5 bases. Between the trimmed V and J ends, which lost 6 bases and 3 bases, there was a span of 12 bases. The CDR3 spans 13 residues. CDR1 and CDR2 (germline): MNHEY, SVGAGI. The CDR3 loop reads CASRPDSYYEQYF. The DNA of the CDR3 is TGTGCCAGCAGACCCGACAGTTACTACGAGCAGTACTTC.

The rearrangement joins TRBV7-2 to TRBJ2-7; 10 nucleotides line up with TRBD2. Trimming removed 1 base from V and 2 bases from J; junction bases left unmatched: 2. CDR3 length equals 15 residues. Germline V gene lookup returns CDR1 SGHTA and CDR2 FQGNSA. The CDR3 nucleotides are TGTGCCAGCAGCTTAGGCAGCGGGGGGGCCTACGAGCAGTACTTC. Its protein product is CASSLGSGGAYEQYF.

This clonotype appeared a few times. The chain combines TRBV10-3 with TRBJ1-1; D gene ambiguous. The CDR3 consists of 11 residues. Germline CDR1 ENHRY, CDR2 SYGVKD. Trimming shortened V by 6 bases and J by 1 base, and 3 bases separated the two germline ends. CDR3 loop: CAIRRNTEAFF. CDR3 in DNA: TGTGCCATCAGACGGAACACTGAAGCTTTCTTT.

This clonotype was counted only a few times. The chain employs TRBV2 and TRBJ2-7; no reliable D call. This CDR3 is 11 amino acids long. The germline V gene encodes CDR1 SNHLY and CDR2 FYNNEI. V lost 7 bases and J 7 bases, leaving 11 bases between the germline ends. CDR3 residues: CASKVEGEQYF. In nucleotides, the CDR3 is TGTGCCAGCAAGGTCGAAGGGGAGCAGTACTTC.

This clonotype was seen only a few times. V is TRBV9 and J is TRBJ2-1; TRBD2 is a possible D gene (5 bases). The germline V gene has CDR1 SGDLS and CDR2 YYNGEE. The CDR3 is made up of 15 amino acids. V was shortened by 4 bases and J by 1 base, with 12 bases between the two germline ends. The CDR3 loop is CASSPSGNSYNEQFF. CDR3 coding DNA: TGTGCCAGCAGCCCGAGCGGAAATTCCTACAATGAGCAGTTCTTC.

To note about this clonotype: At one end, the junction sequence differs from germline, possibly due to a read error. The J gene is TRBJ2-5, the V gene TRBV29-1; D possibly corresponds to TRBD1 (6 bases). Per germline, CDR1 SQVTM and CDR2 ANQGSEA. This CDR3 comprises 14 residues. The CDR3 region has the DNA TGCAGCGCTAAACGCAGGGGCGGACAAGAGAACCAGTACTTC. Amino acid sequence: CSAKRRGGQENQYF.

This chain links TRBV29-1 with TRBJ2-5; the D is unclear. The V gene lost 2 bases and the J gene lost 7 bases, with 5 bases spanning the gap. This CDR3 is built from 10 residues. Germline V gene data show CDR1 as SQVTM and CDR2 as ANQGSEA. The chain's CDR3 is CSVERVTQYF. DNA for the CDR3: TGCAGCGTTGAACGGGTGACCCAGTACTTC.

The rearrangement links TRBV29-1 to TRBJ2-3, with TRBD2 matching 8 bases. The junction had 4 bases not matched to a gene; V was cut back by 2 bases and J by 6 bases. CDR1 and CDR2 from the germline V gene are SQVTM and ANQGSEA. The CDR3 is made up of 13 amino acids. The CDR3 spells CSVEPGGVDTQYF. The CDR3 bases are TGCAGCGTTGAACCGGGGGGGGTCGATACGCAGTATTTT.

This clonotype appeared many times. V and J are TRBV4-2 and TRBJ2-7; a possible D gene is TRBD2 (6 bases). The CDR3 is 15 residues long. V lost 1 base to trimming and J lost 1 base, with 11 bases between them. The germline CDR1 and CDR2 sequences are LGHNA and YNFKEQ. The CDR3 protein is CASSQAGLSSYEQYF. The CDR3 region has the DNA TGTGCCAGCAGCCAAGCTGGACTAAGTTCCTACGAGCAGTACTTC.

This clonotype occurred a few times. The chain carries TRBV12-5 and TRBJ1-6; TRBD1 agrees at 9 bases. Germline CDR1 reads LGHNT; CDR2 reads FRNRAP. CDR3 size: 13 residues. V lost 5 bases, J lost 9 bases, and 2 bases stayed unmatched. CDR3 loop: CASGMTGGSPLHF. CDR3 DNA sequence: TGTGCTAGTGGTATGACAGGGGGTTCACCCCTCCACTTT.

V and J are TRBV5-1 and TRBJ2-3; no firm D call. Germline CDR1 and CDR2: SGHRS and YFSETQ. Trimming took 2 bases from V and 6 from J, leaving 13 bases between them. This CDR3 has 14 residues. CDR3 nucleotides: TGCGCCAGCAGCTTAGGTACTCCCAGGGATACGCAGTATTTT. It encodes CASSLGTPRDTQYF.

A few counts support this clonotype. The chain employs TRBV7-2 and TRBJ2-7; D gene uncertain. V was trimmed by 3 bases and J by 8 bases, leaving 11 bases between them. CDR3 length equals 12 residues. CDR1 is SGHTA and CDR2 is FQGNSA in the germline V gene. In DNA, the CDR3 is TGTGCCAGCAGCTTGTCCAGCCGGCAGCAGTACTTC. It specifies CASSLSSRQQYF.

The CDR3, as DNA: TGTGCCAGCAGTGTCGGAGGGCCGAACACTGAAGCTTTCTTT. This encodes CASSVGGPNTEAFF. The genes are TRBV28 and TRBJ1-1, with D uncertain. This CDR3 comprises 14 residues. V shed 5 bases and J shed 1 base, with 11 bases lying between them. Germline loops: CDR1 MDHEN, CDR2 SYDVKM.

Only a few counts were recorded for this clonotype. The rearrangement joins TRBV29-1 to TRBJ2-1, with D uncertain. Germline lookup yields CDR1 SQVTM and CDR2 ANQGSEA. CDR3 length: 14 amino acids. V was pared by 4 bases and J by 0 bases, with 10 bases between. The CDR3 DNA sequence: TGCAGCGTTGGGCAGGAGAGCTCCTACAATGAGCAGTTCTTC. The encoded protein is CSVGQESSYNEQFF.

The genes are TRBV14 and TRBJ2-5; tentatively, D is TRBD2 (6 bases). Germline values: CDR1 SGHDN, CDR2 FVKESK. The CDR3 is made up of 14 amino acids. V shed 4 bases and J shed 4 bases, with 13 bases lying between them. The CDR3 loop is CASSPLLGGETQYF. CDR3 nucleotide sequence: TGTGCCAGCAGCCCCCTTCTCGGGGGAGAGACCCAGTACTTC.

The chain links TRBV6-5 to TRBJ2-7; 9 positions agree with TRBD1. CDR1 and CDR2 (germline): MNHEY, SVGAGI. CDR3 length equals 15 residues. Losses at the gene ends were 6 bases for V and 0 bases for J; bases not matched to a gene: 6. In DNA, the CDR3 is TGTGCCAGCAGGCACAGGGGGCTTACCTCCTACGAGCAGTACTTC. Translation gives CASRHRGLTSYEQYF.

The chain employs TRBV28 and TRBJ1-3; a weak D match, TRBD1 (5 bases). V shed 5 bases and J shed 4 bases, with 15 bases lying between them. Germline values: CDR1 MDHEN, CDR2 SYDVKM. This CDR3 contains 15 residues. The CDR3 nucleotides are TGTGCCAGCAGTCCCACAGGCAATGCGGGAAACACCATATATTTT. As protein: CASSPTGNAGNTIYF.

This clonotype qualifies as medium-sized. V and J are TRBV20-1 and TRBJ2-6; no clear D gene. The V end lost 0 bases, the J end lost 0 bases, and 6 bases lay between the germline ends. From germline, CDR1 is DFQATT and CDR2 SNEGSKA (reference sequence). The CDR3 runs 15 residues. CDR3 nucleotides: TGCAGTGCTAGAGATGATGTCTCTGGGGCCAACGTCCTGACTTTC. The encoded protein is CSARDDVSGANVLTF.

This chain links TRBV6-5 with TRBJ1-3; no definite D call. Germline CDR1 is MNHEY and CDR2 is SVGAGI. The CDR3 runs 13 residues. V was clipped by 2 bases and J by 4 bases, with 6 bases between them. The CDR3 DNA reads TGTGCCAGCAGTTACGTACAGGGAAACACCATATATTTT. Amino acids: CASSYVQGNTIYF.

V gene TRBV7-2 combines with J gene TRBJ2-5, with D possibly TRBD2 on 6 matching bases. CDR3 size: 16 residues. Germline loops: CDR1 SGHTA, CDR2 FQGNSA. Deletions cut 5 bases from V and 1 base from J, with 17 bases between. CDR3 protein: CASSPTSLYGQETQYF. DNA for the CDR3: TGTGCCAGCAGCCCGACTAGTCTATACGGCCAAGAGACCCAGTACTTC.

The rearrangement links TRBV4-3 to TRBJ2-7, with 11 bases fitting TRBD2. The CDR3 is 16 amino acids. Germline CDR1 and CDR2: LGHNA and YSLEER. V was clipped by 0 bases and J by 4 bases; unmatched bases: 5. The CDR3 loop is CASSQDIAGGRYEQYF. Here the CDR3 DNA reads TGCGCCAGCAGCCAAGATATAGCGGGAGGGCGGTACGAGCAGTACTTC.

The chain employs TRBV29-1 and TRBJ1-2; TRBD1 is a possible D gene (5 bases). The CDR3 contains 14 residues. Trimming stripped 1 base from V and 1 base from J, with 10 bases between. Germline values: CDR1 SQVTM, CDR2 ANQGSEA. The CDR3 coding sequence is TGCAGCGTTGAAGGGGGGATCGGTAACTATGGCTACACCTTC. This sequence encodes CSVEGGIGNYGYTF. Variable domain in full (rest from reference TRBV29-1 and TRBJ1-2): SAVISQKPSRDICQRGTSLTIQCQVDSQVTMMFWYRQQPGQSLTLIATANQGSEATYESGFVIDKFPISRPNLTFSTLTVSNMSPEDSSIYLCSVEGGIGNYGYTFGSGTRLTVV.

This clonotype has more than one count but fewer than ten. The J gene is TRBJ1-5, the V gene TRBV7-2; weak D call: TRBD1 (5 bases). This CDR3 region has 16 residues. Between the trimmed V and J ends, which lost 3 bases and 3 bases, there was a span of 15 bases. The germline V gene encodes CDR1 SGHTA and CDR2 FQGNSA. The CDR3 sequence: CASSFGAFRDNQPQHF. The CDR3 DNA is TGTGCCAGCAGCTTCGGGGCTTTCAGGGACAATCAGCCCCAGCATTTT.

The chain has TRBV4-1 and TRBJ2-1; the D gene is possibly TRBD2 (6 bases). This CDR3 contains 14 residues. V lost 2 bases and J 6 bases, leaving 11 bases between the germline ends. Germline assignment: CDR1 MGHRA and CDR2 YSYEKL. In DNA, the CDR3 is TGCGCCAGCAGCCAACACCGGGGGATCAATGAGCAGTTCTTC. Residues: CASSQHRGINEQFF.

The rearrangement links TRBV4-3 to TRBJ2-7, with 9 bases aligning to TRBD2. Trimming removed 1 base from V and 6 bases from J; junction bases left unmatched: 7. Germline-derived CDR1 and CDR2 are LGHNA and YSLEER. The CDR3 is 15 amino acids. This chain's CDR3 is CASSQALAGFSEQYF. The CDR3 DNA reads as TGCGCCAGCAGCCAAGCCCTAGCGGGGTTTTCCGAGCAGTACTTC.

This chain links TRBV15 with TRBJ2-2, with TRBD2 matching over 8 bases. With 1 base clipped from V and 3 bases from J, the junction kept 4 bases outside the gene matches. Germline V gives CDR1 LNHNV, CDR2 YYDKDF (reference sequence). CDR3 length: 16 amino acids. The chain's CDR3 is CATSRGGGFDTGELFF. CDR3 in DNA: TGTGCCACCAGCAGAGGCGGGGGGTTCGACACCGGGGAGCTGTTTTTT. Looking up the rest from reference TRBV15 and TRBJ2-2 gives the full variable domain: DAMVIQNPRYQVTQFGKPVTLSCSQTLNHNVMYWYQQKSSQAPKLLFHYYDKDFNNEADTPDNFQSRRPNTSFCFLDIRSPGLGDTAMYLCATSRGGGFDTGELFFGEGSRLTVL.

This clonotype was seen only a few times. V gene TRBV6-5 combines with J gene TRBJ1-6; no clear D gene. V was trimmed by 6 bases and J by 7 bases, leaving 7 bases between them. This CDR3 spans 12 amino acids. Germline V gene lookup returns CDR1 MNHEY and CDR2 SVGAGI. The CDR3 DNA reads TGTGCCAGCAGGATAGAAAATTCACCCCTCCACTTT. Protein sequence: CASRIENSPLHF.

Many counts were recorded for this clonotype. The gene calls are TRBV12-3 or TRBV12-4 and TRBJ2-7; D tentatively fits TRBD1 or TRBD2 (5 bases each). There are 14 residues in the CDR3. Trimming took off 3 bases at V and 6 bases at J, with 15 bases between the two ends. CDR3 in DNA: TGTGCCAGCAGTTTCACGGGACGACGGGGCGAGCAGTACTTC. This codes for CASSFTGRRGEQYF.

The gene calls are TRBV11-2 and TRBJ1-2; 9 bases are a match to TRBD1. Unmatched junction bases numbered 10, after V lost 4 bases and J lost 4 bases. The CDR3 has 16 amino acids. Germline loops: CDR1 SGHAT, CDR2 FQNNGV. The CDR3 spells CASSSYRDREVYGYTF. The CDR3 coding sequence is TGTGCCAGCAGCTCATACCGGGACAGGGAGGTCTATGGCTACACCTTC.

V and J are TRBV4-1 and TRBJ1-5; D gene uncertain. Germline V gene sequence: CDR1 MGHRA, CDR2 YSYEKL. This CDR3 comprises 15 residues. V was shortened by 0 bases and J by 8 bases, with 14 bases between the two germline ends. The CDR3 spells CASSQDLRAAEPQHF. The CDR3 nucleotides are TGCGCCAGCAGCCAAGATTTGAGGGCCGCGGAGCCCCAGCATTTT.

The table lists this clonotype with a few counts. The chain has TRBV7-2 and TRBJ2-3, with 11 bases that match TRBD2. The germline CDR1 and CDR2 sequences are SGHTA and FQGNSA. The V gene end was trimmed by 4 bases and the J gene end by 3 bases; junction bases not matched to a gene: 3. The CDR3 has 15 residues. CDR3 region: CASSSRLAGTDTQYF. CDR3 DNA: TGTGCCAGCAGCTCCAGACTAGCGGGAACAGATACGCAGTATTTT.